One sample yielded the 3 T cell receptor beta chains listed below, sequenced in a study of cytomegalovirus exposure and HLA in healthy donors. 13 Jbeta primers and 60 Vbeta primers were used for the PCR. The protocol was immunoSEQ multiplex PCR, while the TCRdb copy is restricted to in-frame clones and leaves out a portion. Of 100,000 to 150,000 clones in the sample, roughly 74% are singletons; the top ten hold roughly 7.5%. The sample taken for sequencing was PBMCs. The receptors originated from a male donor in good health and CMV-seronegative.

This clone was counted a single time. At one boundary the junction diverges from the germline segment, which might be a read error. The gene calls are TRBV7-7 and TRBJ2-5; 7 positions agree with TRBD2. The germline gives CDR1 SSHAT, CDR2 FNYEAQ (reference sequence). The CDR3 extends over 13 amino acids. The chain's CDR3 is CASSLGGEETQYF. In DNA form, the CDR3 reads TGTGCTAGCAGCCTGGGAGGGGAAGAGACCCAGTACTTC.

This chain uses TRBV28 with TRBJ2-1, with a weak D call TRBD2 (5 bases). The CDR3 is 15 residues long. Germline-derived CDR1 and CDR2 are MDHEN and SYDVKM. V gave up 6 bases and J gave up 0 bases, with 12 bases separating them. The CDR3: CASRVEGSSYNEQFF. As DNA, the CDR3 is TGTGCCAGCAGGGTTGAGGGTAGCTCCTACAATGAGCAGTTCTTC.

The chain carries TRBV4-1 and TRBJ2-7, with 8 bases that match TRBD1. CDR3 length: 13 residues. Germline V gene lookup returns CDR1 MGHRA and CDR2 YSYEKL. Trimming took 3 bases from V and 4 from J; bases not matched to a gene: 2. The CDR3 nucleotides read TGCGCCAGCAGCCAGTGGACAGGGTACGAGCAGTACTTC. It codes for CASSQWTGYEQYF.